These 19 T cell receptor beta chains share one sample of origin, sequenced in a study of T-cell memory formation after mild COVID-19. TCRdb fed the 5' RACE reads into MiXCR, producing one record per CDR3 protein. The sample has about 400,000 distinct CDR3 sequences; approximately 25% are singletons. Source material: PBMCs or a T cell subset sorted from them (not recorded which). The origin of the receptors is an adult woman who had mild COVID-19 (a few samples of this study predate the infection). Cell type and time point are not known.

The chain carries TRBV6-4 and TRBJ2-2; 10 bases match TRBD1. Germline V gives CDR1 MRHNA, CDR2 SNTAGT. The CDR3 spans 15 residues. V shed 5 bases, J shed 6 bases, and the junction held 6 bases outside the gene matches. The CDR3 protein is CASSPGQGRPGELFF. The DNA of the CDR3 is TGTGCCAGCAGTCCGGGACAGGGGAGGCCCGGGGAGCTGTTTTTT.

This chain joins TRBV14 and TRBJ2-3, with D possibly matching TRBD2 (7 bases). Germline assignment: CDR1 SGHDN and CDR2 FVKESK. This CDR3 is 15 amino acids long. V shed 3 bases and J shed 1 base, with 11 bases lying between them. The CDR3 loop reads CASSQGGHGTDTQYF. CDR3 in DNA: TGTGCCAGCAGCCAGGGGGGGCACGGCACAGATACGCAGTATTTT.

This clonotype was seen more than once but under ten times. V gene TRBV5-1 combines with J gene TRBJ2-1; 13 positions agree with TRBD2. V dropped 4 bases and J dropped 10; count of bases not matched to a gene: 8. The CDR3 extends over 15 amino acids. Germline-derived CDR1 and CDR2 are SGHRS and YFSETQ. CDR3 sequence (DNA): TGCGCCAGCAGCAAACTAGCGGGGGGGCCAGGGGAGCAGTTCTTC. Translating it yields CASSKLAGGPGEQFF.

This clonotype was seen only a few times. This chain connects TRBV6-6 to TRBJ1-6; D is possibly TRBD1 (6 bases). Germline lookup yields CDR1 MNHNY and CDR2 SVGAGI (reference sequence). This CDR3 comprises 21 residues. The V end was cut by 0 bases, the J end by 7 bases, with 28 bases between. The CDR3 nucleotides are TGTGCCAGCAGTTACTCAGTCGGACGGGGGGCAAGGTTAAGTGGCAATTCACCCCTCCACTTT. Its protein is CASSYSVGRGARLSGNSPLHF.

The chain carries TRBV3-1 and TRBJ2-5; weak D call: TRBD2 (5 bases). CDR3 length: 14 amino acids. The V gene's germline CDR1 is LGHDT and CDR2 YNNKEL (reference sequence). V was pared by 1 base and J by 3 bases, with 9 bases between. The DNA of the CDR3 is TGTGCCAGCAGCCAAGGGACTGCCGAAGAGACCCAGTACTTC. Amino acids: CASSQGTAEETQYF.

The rearrangement joins TRBV29-1 to TRBJ2-5; 7 bases map to TRBD1. Germline V gene sequence: CDR1 SQVTM, CDR2 ANQGSEA. The CDR3 spans 15 residues. With V trimmed by 5 bases and J by 0 bases, 9 bases remained unmatched. CDR3 residues: CSVPLGQANQETQYF. DNA for the CDR3: TGCAGCGTTCCCCTCGGACAGGCAAACCAAGAGACCCAGTACTTC.

A few counts support this clonotype. The DNA for the CDR3 is TGTGCCAGCAGCCCAGAGGGGCTGGATGACACTGAAGCTTTCTTT. Translating gives CASSPEGLDDTEAFF. The chain carries TRBV14 and TRBJ1-1, with D perhaps TRBD1 (5 bases). The CDR3 extends over 15 amino acids. With 4 bases removed from V and 3 bases from J, the gap between germline ends came to 15 bases. The germline CDR1 and CDR2 sequences are SGHDN and FVKESK.

This clonotype was picked up a small number of times. The chain uses TRBV28 and TRBJ2-5, with a possible D match to TRBD1 (6 bases). This CDR3 has 14 residues. The V gene's germline CDR1 is MDHEN and CDR2 SYDVKM. V lost 2 bases, J lost 3 bases, and 10 bases lay in between. The CDR3 DNA reads as TGTGCCAGCAGTTTAGAGGCAGGGGAAGAGACCCAGTACTTC. Residues: CASSLEAGEETQYF.

This clonotype has a handful of counts. This chain links TRBV24-1 with TRBJ1-2, with unresolved D. The CDR3 is 13 amino acids. Trimming cost V 3 bases and J 10 bases, with 14 bases left between them. Germline CDR1 is KGHDR and CDR2 is SFDVKD. CDR3 protein: CATSDPLQLTYTF. The CDR3 nucleotides read TGTGCCACCAGTGATCCTTTACAGCTCACCTACACCTTC.

This clonotype occurred a few times. V usage is TRBV7-2 and J usage is TRBJ1-3; no reliable D call. Germline CDR1 is SGHTA and CDR2 is FQGNSA. V was pared by 3 bases and J by 3 bases, with 12 bases between. CDR3 length equals 15 residues. CDR3 nucleotide sequence: TGTGCCAGCAGCTTGTTTGATTATCATGGAAACACCATATATTTT. This codes for CASSLFDYHGNTIYF.

This clonotype has more than one count but fewer than ten. This sequence joins TRBV18 and TRBJ2-1, with 8 bases aligning to TRBD1. Germline V lookup: CDR1 KGHSH, CDR2 LQKENI. This CDR3 is 15 amino acids long. V gave up 2 bases and J gave up 9 bases; unmatched junction bases: 9. As DNA, the CDR3 is TGTGCCAGCTCACCAGACGGGACAGGTCACGGTGAGCAGTTCTTC. It yields the protein CASSPDGTGHGEQFF. The full variable domain, with the rest looked up from reference TRBV18 and TRBJ2-1, is NAGVMQNPRHLVRRRGQEARLRCSPMKGHSHVYWYRQLPEEGLKFMVYLQKENIIDESGMPKERFSAEFPKEGPSILRIQQVVRGDSAAYFCASSPDGTGHGEQFFGPGTRLTVL.

This chain connects TRBV2 to TRBJ2-1; possibly TRBD2 for D (6 bases). Looked up from germline, CDR1 is SNHLY and CDR2 is FYNNEI. This CDR3 is built from 18 residues. V was clipped by 6 bases and J by 4 bases, with 25 bases between them. In DNA form, the CDR3 reads TGTGCCAGCAGGGACCCAGCAATCACAGATAGCGGTTACAATGAGCAGTTCTTC. Its translation is CASRDPAITDSGYNEQFF.

This rearrangement joins TRBV7-9 to TRBJ2-3; tentatively, D is TRBD2 (5 bases). The CDR3 has 16 amino acids. Trimming removed 5 bases at V and 2 bases at J, with 17 bases between. Per germline, CDR1 SEHNR and CDR2 FQNEAQ (reference sequence). The CDR3, as DNA: TGTGCCAGCAGCCCCCTCGGACTGGAGCACACAGATACGCAGTATTTT. Its translation is CASSPLGLEHTDTQYF.

This chain uses TRBV7-9 with TRBJ1-1; D not certain. The CDR3 has 12 residues. Trimming took 5 bases from V and 7 from J, leaving 11 bases between them. Germline CDR1 SEHNR, CDR2 FQNEAQ (reference sequence). In nucleotides, the CDR3 is TGTGCCAGCAGCACCCAGGTGGGTGAAGCTTTCTTT. Residues: CASSTQVGEAFF. The full variable domain, with the rest looked up from reference TRBV7-9 and TRBJ1-1, is DTGVSQNPRHKITKRGQNVTFRCDPISEHNRLYWYRQTLGQGPEFLTYFQNEAQLEKSRLLSDRFSAERPKGSFSTLEIQRTEQGDSAMYLCASSTQVGEAFFGQGTRLTVV.

The CDR3 nucleotides are TGTGCCAGCAGCCCTCAGGGGGGCTGGAACACTGAAGCTTTCTTT. Amino acids: CASSPQGGWNTEAFF. This rearrangement joins TRBV7-2 to TRBJ1-1; 7 bases agree with TRBD1. The length of the CDR3 is 15 residues. Looked up from germline, CDR1 is SGHTA and CDR2 is FQGNSA. V was clipped by 5 bases and J by 1 base; unmatched bases: 7.

The chain combines TRBV10-3 with TRBJ2-3; 12 bases are a match to TRBD2. The V and J ends lost 4 bases and 4 bases, in that order; junction bases with no gene match: 3. Germline CDR1 ENHRY, CDR2 SYGVKD. This CDR3 has 15 amino acids. The CDR3 sequence: CAISGLAGASDTQYF. CDR3 DNA sequence: TGTGCCATCAGTGGACTAGCGGGGGCCTCAGATACGCAGTATTTT.

This clonotype was recorded a few times. The J gene is TRBJ1-2, the V gene TRBV5-1; D is perhaps TRBD1 (5 bases). Germline CDR1 reads SGHRS; CDR2 reads YFSETQ. CDR3 length equals 14 residues. Trimming removed 2 bases at V and 8 bases at J, with 16 bases between. CDR3 loop: CASSLGTPGWGYTF. The CDR3 nucleotides are TGCGCCAGCAGCTTAGGGACCCCGGGCTGGGGCTACACCTTC. Looking up the rest from reference TRBV5-1 and TRBJ1-2 gives the full variable domain: KAGVTQTPRYLIKTRGQQVTLSCSPISGHRSVSWYQQTPGQGLQFLFEYFSETQRNKGNFPGRFSGRQFSNSRSEMNVSTLELGDSALYLCASSLGTPGWGYTFGSGTRLTVV.

Many counts were recorded for this clonotype. An end of the junction does not agree with germline; a read error may underlie this. The chain carries TRBV4-1 and TRBJ1-5, with D possibly being TRBD1 (5 bases). Germline CDR1 reads MGHRA; CDR2 reads YSYEKL. The CDR3 runs 14 residues. The CDR3 loop reads CASSQERGNQPQHF. CDR3 coding DNA: TGTGCCAGCAGCCAAGAGCGGGGGAATCAGCCCCAGCATTTT.

This clonotype has only a few counts. The chain carries TRBV6-5 and TRBJ1-4, with a tentative D call TRBD1 (6 bases). The CDR3 consists of 15 residues. CDR1 MNHEY and CDR2 SVGAGI come from the germline V gene. Trimming removed 2 bases at V and 4 bases at J, with 11 bases between. For the CDR3, the DNA is TGTGCCAGCAGTTACCACGGGGGCCTTAATGAAAAACTGTTTTTT. This codes for CASSYHGGLNEKLFF.